This T cell receptor beta chain was documented in a study of blood T cells in healthy people across ages. General study results and limits: Calculation of diversity from one million T cells yielded estimates considered to be underestimates.

Every donor provided approximately 9.2 milliliters of peripheral blood. In its sample, this clonotype was seen a few times. Its antigen is undetermined. The second PCR ran roughly 6 to 12 cycles with a sample-barcoded 5' primer and J-beta primers. Each cDNA molecule was tagged by a template-switch adaptor with 12 random nucleotides. TCRdb itself ran the 5' RACE reads through MiXCR, one entry per CDR3 protein. The sample includes about 1.8 million distinct CDR3 sequences, roughly 49% of them seen just once. CDR3 size: 15 residues. V gave up 4 bases and J gave up 5 bases, with 15 bases separating them. Germline CDR1 is SEHNR and CDR2 is FQNEAQ (reference sequence).

The chain has TRBV7-9 and TRBJ2-1; unclear D gene. The TCR comes from a woman aged 35 to 49 in good health. Sequencing was done on a sample of blood. CDR3 region: CASSSYKSGDNEQFF. In nucleotides, the CDR3 is TGTGCCAGCAGCTCATATAAGTCCGGCGACAATGAGCAGTTCTTC.